This T cell receptor beta chain stems from a study of PD-1 blockade in classical Hodgkin lymphoma (dated by TCRdb to 2020 to 2021). Background on the whole study: Nivolumab dosing was 3 mg/kg intravenously every 2 weeks, continuing until either disease progression or unacceptable toxicity. To define a peripheral blood immune signature of response to PD-1 blockade in classical Hodgkin lymphoma, the study combined TCR beta sequencing with CyTOF. Findings and caveats that apply to the study as a whole: Diversity was lower in patients who began nivolumab less than 1 year after ASCT, so these patients were left out of later analyses to avoid confounding by immune reconstitution. Among trial patients, those achieving complete response had baseline diversity similar to that of newly diagnosed patients, while diversity was significantly lower in partial responders and progressors. Baseline TCR diversity was reported to be lower in newly diagnosed patients than in healthy donors, and even lower in relapsed/refractory patients. CD4+ but not CD8+ TCR diversity rose significantly by C4D1 (p=0.0027 vs p=0.16), most apparent in complete responders (p=0.02). The study was restricted to a single clinical trial cohort, and the causes of repertoire differences, possibly disease activity or prior therapy, were left undefined.

The time point label, as the study defines it: cycle 2 day 1 (C2D1) of nivolumab. Every trial patient had relapsed after autologous stem cell transplantation, and cohorts A, B and C differed in prior brentuximab vedotin exposure. The trial cohort comprised 56 patients with relapsed/refractory classical Hodgkin lymphoma whose best overall responses were complete response, partial response or progressive disease. In the multi-cohort phase II CheckMate 205 trial, trial patients received single-agent nivolumab. Best overall response was determined by an independent review committee according to the 2007 International Working Group response criteria. Trial PBMCs were collected just before the start of nivolumab (C1D1) and during therapy at cycle 2 day 1 and cycle 4 day 1. Peripheral blood was collected in 8 mL Vacutainer Cell Preparation Tubes, from which PBMCs were isolated by centrifugation and then cryopreserved.

The Qiagen DNeasy kit was used to extract genomic DNA from unsorted PBMCs and from the negatively selected CD4+ and CD8+ fractions. Using primers that anneal to V and J segments, immunoSEQ multiplex PCR amplified the TCR beta CDR3 regions. A synthetic immune receptor repertoire was used to minimize amplification bias, and any remaining bias was removed computationally after sequencing. Concerning the study's data processing: Custom Python scripts were used to quantify repertoire diversity as the Shannon entropy index. Unsorted, CD4+ and CD8+ repertoires were analyzed separately, except in combined analyses where CD4+ and CD8+ sequences were merged in silico. Clonal expansion was defined as at least a 2-fold frequency increase after treatment relative to C1D1, with a pseudocount of 0.5 for undetected baseline clones. Singleton clones were defined as clones with 0 or 1 copy at C1D1, and non-singleton clones were defined as clones with 2 or more copies. By matching protein sequences in sorted samples from the same patient, clones expanded in unsorted samples were annotated as CD4+, CD8+ or unknown. Wilcoxon tests were applied to paired samples to test diversity changes from C1D1 to C4D1. TCRdb provides this immuneACCESS table in a form limited to in-frame rearrangements. Some clones are lacking; in checked studies, under half of them reflect an unresolved V gene, and why the rest are absent is not known. V and J calls and clone size follow that table, whereas D and trimming were derived from the DNA. The sample table contains under 40,000 clones; only one count was recorded for more than 65% of them. The ten largest make up around 15% of the sample.

Of note for this clone: This receptor's antigen is unknown. Base qualities are not recorded, but no much larger clone differs from it by a single base.

Trimming leaves V shorter by 2 bases and J shorter by 0 bases, with the junction holding 8 bases beyond the gene matches. In the germline V gene, CDR1 corresponds to KGHSH and CDR2 to LQKENI. Reading from cysteine to phenylalanine, the CDR3 counts 18 amino acids. The DNA shown is the 54-base CDR3, in frame from base 1. The rearrangement combines TRBV18 with TRBJ1-3; 9 middle bases align to TRBD1. The sequences come from peripheral blood mononuclear cells (PBMCs), collected before the second cycle of nivolumab. The sequence was collected from a human donor with classical Hodgkin lymphoma. CDR3 protein: CASSPLRTGAFSGNTIYF. Here is the DNA: TGTGCCAGCTCACCATTGAGGACAGGGGCGTTCTCTGGAAACACCATATATTTT.